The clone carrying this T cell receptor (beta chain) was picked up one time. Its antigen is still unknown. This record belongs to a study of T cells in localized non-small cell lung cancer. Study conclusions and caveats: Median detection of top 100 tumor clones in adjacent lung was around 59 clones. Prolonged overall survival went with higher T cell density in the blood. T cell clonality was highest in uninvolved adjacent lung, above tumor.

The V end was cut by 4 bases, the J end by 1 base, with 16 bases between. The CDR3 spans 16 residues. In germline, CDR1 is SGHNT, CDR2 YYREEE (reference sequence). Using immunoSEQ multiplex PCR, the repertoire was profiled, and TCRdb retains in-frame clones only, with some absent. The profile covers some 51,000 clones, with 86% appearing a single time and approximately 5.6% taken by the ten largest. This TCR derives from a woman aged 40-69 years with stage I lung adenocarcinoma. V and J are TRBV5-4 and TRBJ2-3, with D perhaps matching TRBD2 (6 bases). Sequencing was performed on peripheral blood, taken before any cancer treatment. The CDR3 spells CASSLPGLSRTDTQYF. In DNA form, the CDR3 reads TGTGCCAGCAGCCTTCCGGGACTTTCCCGCACAGATACGCAGTATTTT.